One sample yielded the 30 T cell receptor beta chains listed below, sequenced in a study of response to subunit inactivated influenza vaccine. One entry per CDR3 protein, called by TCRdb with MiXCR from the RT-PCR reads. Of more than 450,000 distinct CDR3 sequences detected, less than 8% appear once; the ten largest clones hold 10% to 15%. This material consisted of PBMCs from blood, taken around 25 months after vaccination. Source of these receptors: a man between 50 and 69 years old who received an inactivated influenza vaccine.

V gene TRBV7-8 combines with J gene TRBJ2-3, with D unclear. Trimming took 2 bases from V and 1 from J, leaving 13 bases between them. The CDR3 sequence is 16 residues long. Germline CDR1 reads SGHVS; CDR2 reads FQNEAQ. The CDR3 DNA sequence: TGTGCCAGCAGCTTACCCTCCAAGCGCGGCACAGATACGCAGTATTTT. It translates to CASSLPSKRGTDTQYF.

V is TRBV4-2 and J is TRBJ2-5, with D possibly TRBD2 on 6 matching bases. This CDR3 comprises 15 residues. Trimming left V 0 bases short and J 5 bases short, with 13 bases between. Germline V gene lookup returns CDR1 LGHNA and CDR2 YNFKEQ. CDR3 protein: CASSQEARGRETQYF. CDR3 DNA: TGTGCCAGCAGCCAAGAGGCGCGGGGTAGGGAGACCCAGTACTTC.

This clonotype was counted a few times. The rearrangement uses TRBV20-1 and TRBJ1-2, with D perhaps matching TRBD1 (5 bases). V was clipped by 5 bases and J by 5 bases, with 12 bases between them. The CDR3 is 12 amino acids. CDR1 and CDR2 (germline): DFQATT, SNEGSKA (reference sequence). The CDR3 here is CSAGTLDYGYTF. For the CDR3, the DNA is TGCAGTGCTGGGACCCTTGATTATGGCTACACCTTC.

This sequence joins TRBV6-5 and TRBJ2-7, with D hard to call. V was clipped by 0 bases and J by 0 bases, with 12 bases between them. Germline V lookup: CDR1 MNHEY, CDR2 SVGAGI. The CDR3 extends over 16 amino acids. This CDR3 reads CASSYSGRSISYEQYF. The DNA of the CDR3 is TGTGCCAGCAGTTACTCGGGCAGGAGTATCTCCTACGAGCAGTACTTC.

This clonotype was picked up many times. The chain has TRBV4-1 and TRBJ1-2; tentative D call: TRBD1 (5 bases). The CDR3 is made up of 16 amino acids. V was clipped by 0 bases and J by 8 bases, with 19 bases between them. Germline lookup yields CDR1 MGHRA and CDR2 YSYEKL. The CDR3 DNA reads TGCGCCAGCAGCCAAGATGGTAATGGGGCATCAGCGGGCTACACCTTC. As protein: CASSQDGNGASAGYTF.

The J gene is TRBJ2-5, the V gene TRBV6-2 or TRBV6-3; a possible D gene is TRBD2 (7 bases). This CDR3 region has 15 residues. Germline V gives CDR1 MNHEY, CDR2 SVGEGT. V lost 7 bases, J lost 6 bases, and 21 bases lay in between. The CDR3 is CASTTEGGSWKTQYF. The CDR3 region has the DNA TGTGCCAGCACTACCGAGGGGGGGAGTTGGAAGACCCAGTACTTC.

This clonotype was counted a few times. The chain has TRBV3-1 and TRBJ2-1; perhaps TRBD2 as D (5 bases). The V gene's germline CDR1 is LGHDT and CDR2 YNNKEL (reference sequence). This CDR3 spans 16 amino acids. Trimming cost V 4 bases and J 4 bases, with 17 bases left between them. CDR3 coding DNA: TGTGCCAGCAGCCCCTACGTGGGAGTGTCATACAATGAGCAGTTCTTC. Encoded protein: CASSPYVGVSYNEQFF.

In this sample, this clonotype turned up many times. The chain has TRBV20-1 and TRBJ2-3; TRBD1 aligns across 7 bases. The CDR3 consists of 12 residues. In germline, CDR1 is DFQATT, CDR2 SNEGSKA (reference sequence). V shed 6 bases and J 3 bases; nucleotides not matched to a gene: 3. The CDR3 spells CSALTGTDTQYF. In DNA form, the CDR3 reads TGCAGTGCGCTGACAGGGACAGATACGCAGTATTTT.

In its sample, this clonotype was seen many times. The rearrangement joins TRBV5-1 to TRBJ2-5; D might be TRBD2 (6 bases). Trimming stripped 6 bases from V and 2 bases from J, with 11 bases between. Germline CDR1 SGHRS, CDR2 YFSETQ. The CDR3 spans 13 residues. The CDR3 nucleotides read TGCGCCAGCACCTTCGGGGGACAAGAGACCCAGTACTTC. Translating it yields CASTFGGQETQYF.

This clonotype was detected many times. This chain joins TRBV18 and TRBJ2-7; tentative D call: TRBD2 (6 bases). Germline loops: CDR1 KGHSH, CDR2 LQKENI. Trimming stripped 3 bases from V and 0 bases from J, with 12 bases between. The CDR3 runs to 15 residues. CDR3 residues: CASSPPGLFSYEQYF. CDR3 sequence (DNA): TGTGCCAGCTCACCGCCGGGACTGTTCTCCTACGAGCAGTACTTC.

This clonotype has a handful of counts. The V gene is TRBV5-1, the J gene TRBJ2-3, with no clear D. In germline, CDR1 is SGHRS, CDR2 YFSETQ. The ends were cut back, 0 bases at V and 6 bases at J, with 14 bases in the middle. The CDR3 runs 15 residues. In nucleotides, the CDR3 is TGCGCCAGCAGCTTGGTCTTCTCTAGTGACGATACGCAGTATTTT. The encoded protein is CASSLVFSSDDTQYF.

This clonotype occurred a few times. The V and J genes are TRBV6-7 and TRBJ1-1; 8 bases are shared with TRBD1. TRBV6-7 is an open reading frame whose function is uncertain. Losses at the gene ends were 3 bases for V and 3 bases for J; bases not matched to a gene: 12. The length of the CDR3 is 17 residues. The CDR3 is CASSYCRRQGRDTEAFF. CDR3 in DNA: TGTGCCAGCAGTTATTGCCGACGACAGGGGCGAGACACTGAAGCTTTCTTT.

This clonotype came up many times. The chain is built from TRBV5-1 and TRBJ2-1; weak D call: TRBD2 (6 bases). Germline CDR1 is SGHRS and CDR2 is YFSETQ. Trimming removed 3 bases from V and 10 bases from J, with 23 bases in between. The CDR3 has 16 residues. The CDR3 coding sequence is TGCGCCAGCAGCTACCCCGGGGACTCGACGGGTGGGGAGCAGTTCTTC. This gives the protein CASSYPGDSTGGEQFF.

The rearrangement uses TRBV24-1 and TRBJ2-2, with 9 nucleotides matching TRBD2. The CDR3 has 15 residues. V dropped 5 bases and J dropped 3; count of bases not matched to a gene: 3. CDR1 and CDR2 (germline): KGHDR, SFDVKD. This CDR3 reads CATSGPSGDTGELFF. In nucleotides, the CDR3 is TGTGCCACCAGTGGCCCTAGCGGGGACACCGGGGAGCTGTTTTTT.

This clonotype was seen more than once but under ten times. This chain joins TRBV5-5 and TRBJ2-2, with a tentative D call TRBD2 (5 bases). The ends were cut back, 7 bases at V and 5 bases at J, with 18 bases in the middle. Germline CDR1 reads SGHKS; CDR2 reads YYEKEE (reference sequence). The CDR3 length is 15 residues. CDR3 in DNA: TGTGCCAGCCGCGGAGACCCATCGGGGACCGGGGAGCTGTTTTTT. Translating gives CASRGDPSGTGELFF.

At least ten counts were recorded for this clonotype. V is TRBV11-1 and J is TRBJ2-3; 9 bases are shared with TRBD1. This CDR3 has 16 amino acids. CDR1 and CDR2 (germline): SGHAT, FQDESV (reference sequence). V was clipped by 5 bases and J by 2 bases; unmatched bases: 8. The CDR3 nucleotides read TGTGCCAGCAGCCTGGGCCGGGACAGGGTCACAGATACGCAGTATTTT. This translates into CASSLGRDRVTDTQYF.

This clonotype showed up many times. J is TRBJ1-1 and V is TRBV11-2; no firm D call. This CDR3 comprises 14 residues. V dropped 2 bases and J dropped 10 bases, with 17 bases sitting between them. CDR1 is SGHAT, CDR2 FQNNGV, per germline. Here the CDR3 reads CASSLNRPSGGAFF. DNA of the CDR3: TGTGCCAGCAGCTTAAATCGGCCGTCTGGAGGAGCTTTCTTT.

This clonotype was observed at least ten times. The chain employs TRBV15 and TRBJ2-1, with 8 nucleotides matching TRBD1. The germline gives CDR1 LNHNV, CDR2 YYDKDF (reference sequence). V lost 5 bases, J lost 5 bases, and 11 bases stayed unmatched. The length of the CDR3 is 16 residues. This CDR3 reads CATSQEDREVDNEQFF. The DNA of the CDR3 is TGTGCCACCAGCCAAGAGGACAGGGAGGTTGACAATGAGCAGTTCTTC.

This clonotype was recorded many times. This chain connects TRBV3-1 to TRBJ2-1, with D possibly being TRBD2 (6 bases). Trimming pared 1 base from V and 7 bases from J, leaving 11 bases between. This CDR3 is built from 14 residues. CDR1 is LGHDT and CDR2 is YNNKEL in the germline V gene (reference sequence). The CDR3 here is CASSQGLAKNEQFF. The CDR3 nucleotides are TGTGCCAGCAGCCAAGGGCTAGCGAAAAATGAGCAGTTCTTC.

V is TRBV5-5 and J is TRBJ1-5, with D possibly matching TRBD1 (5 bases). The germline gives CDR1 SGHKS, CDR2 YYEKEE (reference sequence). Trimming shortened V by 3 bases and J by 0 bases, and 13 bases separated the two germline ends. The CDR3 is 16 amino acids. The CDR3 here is CASSSLGGDSNQPQHF. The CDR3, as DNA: TGTGCCAGCAGCTCCCTCGGGGGGGATAGCAATCAGCCCCAGCATTTT.

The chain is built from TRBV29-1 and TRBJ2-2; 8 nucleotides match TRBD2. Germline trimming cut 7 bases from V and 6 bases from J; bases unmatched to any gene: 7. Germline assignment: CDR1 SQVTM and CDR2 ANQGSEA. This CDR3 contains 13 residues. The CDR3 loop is CSARRGAPGELFF. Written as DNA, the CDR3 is TGCAGCGCCAGGCGGGGGGCCCCCGGGGAGCTGTTTTTT.

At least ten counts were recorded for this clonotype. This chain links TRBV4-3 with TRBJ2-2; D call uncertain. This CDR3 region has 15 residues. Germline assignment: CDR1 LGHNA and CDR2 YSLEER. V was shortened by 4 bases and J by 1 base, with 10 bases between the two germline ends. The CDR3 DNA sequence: TGCGCCAGCAGCCTAGGGATAAGGAACACCGGGGAGCTGTTTTTT. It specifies CASSLGIRNTGELFF.

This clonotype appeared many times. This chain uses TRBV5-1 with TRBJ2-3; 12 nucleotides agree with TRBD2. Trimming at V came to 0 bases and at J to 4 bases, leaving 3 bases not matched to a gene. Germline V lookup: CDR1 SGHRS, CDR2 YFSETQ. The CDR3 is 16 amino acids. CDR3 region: CASSLETSGSADTQYF. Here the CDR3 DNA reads TGCGCCAGCAGCTTGGAGACTAGCGGGAGCGCAGATACGCAGTATTTT.

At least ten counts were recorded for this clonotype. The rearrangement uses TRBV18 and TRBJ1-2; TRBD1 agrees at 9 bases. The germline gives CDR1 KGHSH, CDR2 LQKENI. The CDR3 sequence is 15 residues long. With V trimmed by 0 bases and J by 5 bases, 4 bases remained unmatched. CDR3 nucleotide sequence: TGTGCCAGCTCACCACCCGGGACAGGGATTTATGGCTACACCTTC. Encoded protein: CASSPPGTGIYGYTF. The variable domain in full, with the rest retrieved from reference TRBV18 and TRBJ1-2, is NAGVMQNPRHLVRRRGQEARLRCSPMKGHSHVYWYRQLPEEGLKFMVYLQKENIIDESGMPKERFSAEFPKEGPSILRIQQVVRGDSAAYFCASSPPGTGIYGYTFGSGTRLTVV.

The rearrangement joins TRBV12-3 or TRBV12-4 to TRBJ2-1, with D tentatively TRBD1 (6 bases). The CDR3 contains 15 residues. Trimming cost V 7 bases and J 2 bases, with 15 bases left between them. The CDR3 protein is CASTITGHPYNEQFF. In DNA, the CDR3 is TGTGCCAGCACCATAACGGGACACCCCTACAATGAGCAGTTCTTC.

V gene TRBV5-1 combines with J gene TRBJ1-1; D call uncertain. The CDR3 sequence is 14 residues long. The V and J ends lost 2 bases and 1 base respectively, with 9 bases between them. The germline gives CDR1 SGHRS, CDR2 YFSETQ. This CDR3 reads CASSFTASNTEAFF. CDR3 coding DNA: TGCGCCAGCAGCTTTACGGCCTCGAACACTGAAGCTTTCTTT.

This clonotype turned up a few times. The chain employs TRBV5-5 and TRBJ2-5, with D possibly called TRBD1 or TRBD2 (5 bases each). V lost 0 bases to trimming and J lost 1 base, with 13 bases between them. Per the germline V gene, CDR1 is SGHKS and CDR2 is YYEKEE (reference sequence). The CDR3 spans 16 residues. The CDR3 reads CASSLVRGLSQETQYF. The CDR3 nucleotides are TGTGCCAGCAGCTTGGTTCGGGGCCTGTCCCAAGAGACCCAGTACTTC.

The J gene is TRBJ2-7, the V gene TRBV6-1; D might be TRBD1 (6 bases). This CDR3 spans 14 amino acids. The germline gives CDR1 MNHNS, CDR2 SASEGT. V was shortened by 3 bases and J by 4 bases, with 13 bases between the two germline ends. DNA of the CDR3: TGTGCCAGCAGTGACCCCCGGCAGGGGTACGAGCAGTACTTC. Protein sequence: CASSDPRQGYEQYF.

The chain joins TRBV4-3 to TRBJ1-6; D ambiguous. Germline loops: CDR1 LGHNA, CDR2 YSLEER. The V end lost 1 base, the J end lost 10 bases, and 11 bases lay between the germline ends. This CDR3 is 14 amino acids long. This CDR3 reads CASSQVVLVSPLHF. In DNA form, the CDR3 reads TGCGCCAGCAGCCAAGTGGTGTTAGTCTCACCCCTCCACTTT.

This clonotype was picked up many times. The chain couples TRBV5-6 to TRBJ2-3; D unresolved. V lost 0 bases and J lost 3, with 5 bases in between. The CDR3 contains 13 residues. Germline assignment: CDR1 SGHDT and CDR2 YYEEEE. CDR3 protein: CASSLDVTDTQYF. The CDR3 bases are TGTGCCAGCAGCTTGGACGTAACAGATACGCAGTATTTT.